The 30 T cell receptor beta chains presented below share a single source sample, sequenced in a study of cytomegalovirus exposure and HLA in healthy donors. 60 Vbeta and 13 Jbeta primers were used in PCR. Assay: immunoSEQ multiplex PCR; the TCRdb copy retains only in-frame clones and omits some. The data hold around 170,000 clones, with around 80% observed a single time. Sequencing was performed on PBMCs. The receptors stem from a woman aged 18-29 years in good health and CMV-seronegative.

The genes are TRBV5-1 and TRBJ1-1; 9 positions agree with TRBD1. With V trimmed by 4 bases and J by 4 bases, 8 bases remained unmatched. Germline assignment: CDR1 SGHRS and CDR2 YFSETQ. The CDR3 loop spans 15 amino acids. CDR3 loop: CASSRVGQGSTEAFF. CDR3 DNA sequence: TGCGCCAGCAGCCGTGTGGGACAGGGTAGCACTGAAGCTTTCTTT. The complete variable domain, with remaining parts taken from reference TRBV5-1 and TRBJ1-1, reads KAGVTQTPRYLIKTRGQQVTLSCSPISGHRSVSWYQQTPGQGLQFLFEYFSETQRNKGNFPGRFSGRQFSNSRSEMNVSTLELGDSALYLCASSRVGQGSTEAFFGQGTRLTVV.

This clone was counted a few times. The identical CDR3 is also encoded by other nucleotide sequences in the sample. CDR3 region: CASSLQGNTEAFF. DNA for the CDR3: TGTGCCAGCAGTCTTCAGGGTAACACTGAAGCTTTCTTT. This rearrangement joins TRBV27 to TRBJ1-1, with D possibly matching TRBD1 (5 bases). The V end lost 5 bases, the J end lost 2 bases, and 9 bases lay between the germline ends. Germline V gene lookup returns CDR1 MNHEY and CDR2 SMNVEV (reference sequence). The CDR3 consists of 13 residues.

A word on this clone: One end of the junction varies from germline; a read error may be responsible. The same CDR3 is also encoded by other DNA sequences in this sample. The rearrangement links TRBV11-2 to TRBJ1-1, with 12 bases matching TRBD1. CDR3 size: 14 residues. The germline V gene encodes CDR1 SGHAT and CDR2 FQNNGV. CDR3 DNA sequence: TGCGCCAGCAGCTTAGGGACAGGGGGCCCTGAAGCTTTCTTT. Translating it yields CASSLGTGGPEAFF.

This clone came up once. This rearrangement joins TRBV9 to TRBJ2-3, with TRBD2 matching 10 bases. J was trimmed by 4 bases and V by 0 bases; bases with no gene match: 5. Germline V CDR1 and CDR2: SGDLS, YYNGEE. There are 16 residues in the CDR3. CDR3 nucleotide sequence: TGTGCCAGCAGCGTAGCAGCGGGGGGGCGGGCAGATACGCAGTATTTT. Translation gives CASSVAAGGRADTQYF.

CDR3 nucleotides: TGCAGCGTTCTCCGGGACAGGGAGGAGACCCAGTACTTC. Its translation: CSVLRDREETQYF. V gene TRBV29-1 combines with J gene TRBJ2-5; 9 nucleotides line up with TRBD1. This CDR3 comprises 13 residues. V shed 5 bases, J shed 5 bases, and the junction held 6 bases outside the gene matches. Germline V gene sequence: CDR1 SQVTM, CDR2 ANQGSEA.

A single count supports this clone. The chain couples TRBV7-9 to TRBJ2-2; the match to TRBD1 covers 7 bases. The CDR3 loop spans 17 amino acids. V shed 6 bases and J 6 bases; nucleotides not matched to a gene: 16. The germline CDR1 and CDR2 sequences are SEHNR and FQNEAQ (reference sequence). The CDR3 nucleotides are TGTGCCAGCAGTCAAACCCCAGGGGGATTCAGGTCCGGGGAGCTGTTTTTT. Translated: CASSQTPGGFRSGELFF.

The chain employs TRBV27 and TRBJ1-2, with TRBD1 matching 7 bases. Germline V gene sequence: CDR1 MNHEY, CDR2 SMNVEV (reference sequence). V was pared by 5 bases and J by 7 bases, with 7 bases of the junction left unmatched. The CDR3 spans 13 residues. Written as DNA, the CDR3 is TGTGCCAGCAGTGTTCAGGGGGTAGGTGGCTACACCTTC. Translating it yields CASSVQGVGGYTF.

CDR3 residues: CASSLFLAKNIQYF. The CDR3 DNA reads as TGTGCCAGCAGCTTGTTTCTAGCCAAAAACATTCAGTACTTC. The chain recombines TRBV5-5 with TRBJ2-4; unclear D gene. Germline CDR1 and CDR2: SGHKS and YYEKEE (reference sequence). Trimming pared 1 base from V and 0 bases from J, leaving 5 bases between. This CDR3 contains 14 residues.

This chain joins TRBV9 and TRBJ2-3, with TRBD1 matching over 9 bases. Germline V gene lookup returns CDR1 SGDLS and CDR2 YYNGEE. J was trimmed by 5 bases and V by 3 bases; bases with no gene match: 7. The CDR3 consists of 15 residues. For the CDR3, the DNA is TGTGCCAGCAGCGCCGGGACAGGGATCGTAGATACGCAGTATTTT. Amino acids: CASSAGTGIVDTQYF.

This clone came up a few times. The chain carries TRBV5-1 and TRBJ2-7; TRBD1 matches 9 bases. Germline CDR1 is SGHRS and CDR2 is YFSETQ. The CDR3 contains 19 residues. Unmatched junction bases numbered 16, after V lost 3 bases and J lost 0 bases. CDR3 nucleotides: TGCGCCAGCAGCTGGTGGGGGACAGGGAGTGTTCGTGGCTCCTACGAGCAGTACTTC. It encodes CASSWWGTGSVRGSYEQYF.

In its sample, this clone was seen once. This chain uses TRBV28 with TRBJ2-5; the match to TRBD1 covers 11 bases. There are 14 residues in the CDR3. V was clipped by 3 bases and J by 5 bases; unmatched bases: 2. In germline, CDR1 is MDHEN, CDR2 SYDVKM. Written as DNA, the CDR3 is TGTGCCAGCAGTTTCCGGACAGGGGGCGAGACCCAGTACTTC. This sequence encodes CASSFRTGGETQYF.

The chain couples TRBV6-1 to TRBJ1-2; 7 nucleotides align to TRBD1. Germline CDR1 reads MNHNS; CDR2 reads SASEGT. J lost 7 bases, V lost 6 bases, and 8 bases had no gene match. CDR3 size: 13 residues. This CDR3 is CASRQTGNLGYTF. CDR3 nucleotide sequence: TGTGCCAGCAGACAGACAGGGAATCTTGGCTACACCTTC.

The chain couples TRBV28 to TRBJ1-3; TRBD1 is a possible D gene (5 bases). The CDR3 runs to 15 residues. The germline V gene has CDR1 MDHEN and CDR2 SYDVKM. V dropped 3 bases and J dropped 0 bases, with 9 bases sitting between them. The CDR3 DNA reads TGTGCCAGCAGTTTGGGGCCGATCTCTGGAAACACCATATATTTT. Its translation is CASSLGPISGNTIYF.

The chain uses TRBV19 and TRBJ2-1; D gene uncertain. The CDR3 contains 15 residues. Trimming removed 5 bases from V and 0 bases from J, with 11 bases in between. Looked up from germline, CDR1 is LNHDA and CDR2 is SQIVND (reference sequence). CDR3 sequence reads: CASSYSSYSYNEQFF. The CDR3 nucleotides read TGTGCCAGTAGTTATTCGTCCTACTCCTACAATGAGCAGTTCTTC.

The chain combines TRBV6-5 with TRBJ1-3; no clear D gene. The germline gives CDR1 MNHEY, CDR2 SVGAGI. V was shortened by 8 bases and J by 0 bases, with 8 bases between the two germline ends. The CDR3 loop spans 13 amino acids. The CDR3: CASGSNSGNTIYF. CDR3 sequence (DNA): TGTGCCAGCGGCTCGAACTCTGGAAACACCATATATTTT.

The chain joins TRBV6-5 to TRBJ2-7, with 8 bases fitting TRBD1. V dropped 5 bases and J dropped 0; count of bases not matched to a gene: 6. The CDR3 has 15 residues. Germline values: CDR1 MNHEY, CDR2 SVGAGI. The CDR3 sequence: CASSPDRGLSYEQYF. The CDR3 coding sequence is TGTGCCAGCAGTCCCGACAGGGGCCTCTCCTACGAGCAGTACTTC.

J is TRBJ2-5 and V is TRBV7-7; 15 bases are shared with TRBD2. J was trimmed by 5 bases and V by 5 bases; bases with no gene match: 6. CDR1 and CDR2 (germline): SSHAT, FNYEAQ (reference sequence). The CDR3 loop spans 16 amino acids. The CDR3 loop is CASSLGTSGGRETQYF. The CDR3 DNA follows: TGTGCCAGCAGCCTAGGGACTAGCGGGGGGCGTGAGACCCAGTACTTC.

This clone occurred a few times. The CDR3 region has the DNA TGCAGTGCTGACAAACTGGGCGAGCAGTACTTC. The encoded protein is CSADKLGEQYF. V and J are TRBV20-1 and TRBJ2-7; no firm D call. From germline, CDR1 is DFQATT and CDR2 SNEGSKA (reference sequence). The V and J ends lost 5 bases and 6 bases respectively, with 11 bases between them. This CDR3 has 11 amino acids.

The V call is TRBV10-3, the J call TRBJ1-2; no definite D call. Trimming left V 4 bases short and J 8 bases short, with 11 bases between. The germline CDR1 and CDR2 sequences are ENHRY and SYGVKD. This CDR3 region has 12 residues. CDR3 loop: CAISGGEPGYTF. The CDR3 DNA follows: TGTGCCATCAGTGGCGGGGAGCCCGGCTACACCTTC.

The chain is built from TRBV7-9 and TRBJ1-1; possibly TRBD1 for D (5 bases). This CDR3 is 18 amino acids long. V lost 5 bases and J lost 1, with 23 bases in between. Germline values: CDR1 SEHNR, CDR2 FQNEAQ (reference sequence). CDR3: CASSEGKVGGGSNTEAFF. The DNA of the CDR3 is TGTGCCAGCAGCGAAGGAAAGGTTGGGGGGGGGTCGAACACTGAAGCTTTCTTT.

The chain employs TRBV6-6 and TRBJ2-2, with TRBD1 identical over 9 bases. Trimming removed 8 bases from V and 7 bases from J; junction bases left unmatched: 5. This CDR3 is built from 13 residues. CDR1 is MNHNY and CDR2 is SVGAGI in the germline V gene (reference sequence). CDR3 nucleotide sequence: TGTGCCAGCCGGACAGGGGAAAGCGGGGAGCTGTTTTTT. Its protein product is CASRTGESGELFF.

The chain couples TRBV5-1 to TRBJ1-2, with 7 bases identical to TRBD1. The V gene end was trimmed by 1 base and the J gene end by 6 bases; junction bases not matched to a gene: 6. The germline CDR1 and CDR2 sequences are SGHRS and YFSETQ. This CDR3 contains 14 residues. In nucleotides, the CDR3 is TGCGCCAGCAGCTTGCCGCTAGACAGGGATGGCTACACCTTC. Encoded protein: CASSLPLDRDGYTF.

The CDR3 sequence: CASSLRRNGEKLFF. DNA for the CDR3: TGCGCCAGCAGCTTGAGGCGGAACGGAGAAAAACTGTTTTTT. The chain carries TRBV5-1 and TRBJ1-4; D not certain. Trimming took off 1 base at V and 8 bases at J, with 12 bases between the two ends. The germline V gene has CDR1 SGHRS and CDR2 YFSETQ. CDR3 length equals 14 residues.

The CDR3, as DNA: TGTGCCAGTAGTCCCCCAGCGGGGCCCACAGATACGCAGTATTTT. The encoded protein is CASSPPAGPTDTQYF. This chain links TRBV19 with TRBJ2-3; 7 bases agree with TRBD2. Germline V gives CDR1 LNHDA, CDR2 SQIVND (reference sequence). V was pared by 5 bases and J by 2 bases, with 7 bases of the junction left unmatched. This CDR3 is built from 15 residues.

The V call is TRBV4-1, the J call TRBJ2-4; 8 bases fit TRBD2. Germline CDR1 is MGHRA and CDR2 is YSYEKL. The trim removed 3 bases at V and 4 bases at J, leaving 14 bases unmatched. CDR3 length: 18 residues. CDR3 in amino acids: CASSHSTRTGGWKNIQYF. The CDR3 coding sequence is TGCGCCAGCAGCCATAGTACGAGGACGGGAGGGTGGAAAAACATTCAGTACTTC.

On this clone: One junction end disagrees with the germline gene, perhaps due to a read error. This chain connects TRBV29-1 to TRBJ1-2; possibly TRBD1 for D (6 bases). CDR3 length equals 13 residues. Germline-derived CDR1 and CDR2 are SQVTM and ANQGSEA. Here the CDR3 reads CSGEGGVDYGYTF. DNA for the CDR3: TGCAGCGGTGAAGGGGGGGTCGACTATGGCTACACCTTC.

This clone was detected a few times. The chain is built from TRBV6-1 and TRBJ2-3; 11 bases are a match to TRBD2. Losses at the gene ends were 8 bases for V and 4 bases for J; bases not matched to a gene: 8. CDR3 length: 15 residues. The V gene's germline CDR1 is MNHNS and CDR2 SASEGT. The CDR3 is CASLPTSGGSDTQYF. Here the CDR3 DNA reads TGTGCCAGCCTCCCTACTAGCGGGGGATCAGATACGCAGTATTTT.

The rearrangement links TRBV19 to TRBJ1-5; weak D call: TRBD1 (6 bases). The germline V and J ends were trimmed by 7 bases and 5 bases, with 12 bases remaining between them. Germline V gives CDR1 LNHDA, CDR2 SQIVND (reference sequence). The CDR3 length is 13 residues. The CDR3 DNA reads as TGTGCCAGTAACAGGGTAGGCGATCAGCCCCAGCATTTT. This encodes CASNRVGDQPQHF.

CDR3 amino acids: CASSVASAVQETQYF. In DNA, the CDR3 is TGTGCCAGCAGCGTAGCCTCGGCGGTCCAAGAGACCCAGTACTTC. The chain uses TRBV9 and TRBJ2-5; no clear D gene. The CDR3 runs 15 residues. The germline V gene encodes CDR1 SGDLS and CDR2 YYNGEE. Trimming left V 0 bases short and J 1 base short, with 10 bases between.

This chain joins TRBV6-6 and TRBJ1-2; TRBD1 matches 7 bases. Germline V lookup: CDR1 MNHNY, CDR2 SVGAGI (reference sequence). CDR3 length equals 16 residues. V trimming: 4 bases; J trimming: 5 bases; junction bases outside the gene matches: 13. The CDR3 coding sequence is TGTGCCAGCAGTTCGCGGACAGGAAGCTCACCATATGGCTACACCTTC. Encoded protein: CASSSRTGSSPYGYTF.